The present T cell receptor beta chain was sequenced within a study of cytomegalovirus exposure and HLA in healthy donors. V was clipped by 5 bases and J by 5 bases; unmatched bases: 2. From germline, CDR1 is SGHRS and CDR2 YFSETQ. The CDR3 is made up of 13 amino acids. In the case of this clone: The antigen is unknown.

The PCR ran on 60 Vbeta and 13 Jbeta primers. As originally analysed: Counted up in a later analysis, unique TCR beta chains came to about 80 million, with about 9.9 million shared. Here immunoSEQ multiplex PCR was the method, and the copy in TCRdb shows in-frame clones only, minus some. The DNA was the basis for D and trimming; V, J and clone size are from that table. The data show some 160,000 clones, 78% seen once. Study results and limitations: Prior analysis indicated that the majority of TCR beta V segments exhibited productivity approximately 90% or approximately 30% of the time. Per published accounts, TCR beta sequences correctly predicted the HLA-A and HLA-B alleles of most subjects.

Sample: PBMCs. The rearrangement links TRBV5-1 to TRBJ2-5; 11 nucleotides agree with TRBD1. The receptor comes from a woman aged 40 to 50 in good health and CMV-seronegative. The CDR3 spells CASRRDRGETQYF. The CDR3 DNA sequence: TGCGCCAGCAGACGGGACAGGGGGGAGACCCAGTACTTC. Full variable domain (missing parts from reference TRBV5-1 and TRBJ2-5): KAGVTQTPRYLIKTRGQQVTLSCSPISGHRSVSWYQQTPGQGLQFLFEYFSETQRNKGNFPGRFSGRQFSNSRSEMNVSTLELGDSALYLCASRRDRGETQYFGPGTRLLVL.